This T cell receptor (beta chain) was identified in a study of blood T cell repertoires in COVID-19. Study overall: T cells, B-cell-depleted T cells, or PBMCs provided the cDNA or gDNA that served as material.

This CDR3 comprises 15 residues. Germline V gene sequence: CDR1 SGHVS, CDR2 FQNEAQ. The germline V and J ends were trimmed by 3 bases and 6 bases, with 17 bases remaining between them. The repertoire was sequenced with immunoSEQ multiplex PCR; TCRdb's copy has only in-frame clones and lacks some. The data hold 150,000 to 200,000 clones, with 90% to 95% observed a single time. The chain joins TRBV7-8 to TRBJ1-1; weak D call: TRBD1 (5 bases). The sequence was collected from a woman aged 50 to 65 with acute or convalescent COVID-19. Sequenced: peripheral blood. The CDR3 is CASSFLQGPMAEAFF. Written as DNA, the CDR3 is TGTGCCAGCAGCTTCCTTCAGGGTCCGATGGCTGAAGCTTTCTTT.